Here is one TCR beta chain with its context. The record originates from a study of blood T cells in healthy people across ages. The germline V gene encodes CDR1 MNHEY and CDR2 SVGAGI. This CDR3 has 17 amino acids. Trimming cost V 4 bases and J 5 bases; bases outside gene matches: 11. Primers used in a second PCR of about 7 to 12 cycles were a sample-barcoded 5' primer and a J-beta primer mix. TCRdb reprocessed the 5' RACE reads via MiXCR and lists one record per CDR3 protein. The sample shows 1 million to 1.2 million distinct CDR3 sequences, approximately 38% of them seen only once. This chain uses TRBV6-5 with TRBJ1-1; 12 nucleotides align to TRBD1. The sample was blood. This receptor was identified in a man aged 18 to 29 in good health. The CDR3 is CASSSGTGGEGYTEAFF. DNA for the CDR3: TGTGCCAGCAGTTCCGGGACAGGGGGCGAAGGATATACTGAAGCTTTCTTT.